The clone carrying this T cell receptor (beta chain) was detected once. What it binds is not known. One junction end does not reproduce the germline sequence, and a read error may be involved. The data belong to a study of TIL therapy for anti-PD-1-resistant metastatic lung cancer. This CDR3 contains 15 residues. Study-wide results and caveats: Compared with baseline intratumoral T cells, expanded TIL cultures were more clonal and less diverse (roughly 6.3% vs 31%).

The immunoSEQ assay was v3. Profiled with immunoSEQ multiplex PCR; TCRdb holds only in-frame clones, not every one. The sample has about 13,000 clones; around 69% are singletons. Time point noted: pre-treatment sample, taken before nivolumab and TIL therapy. Pleural nodules or supraclavicular lymph nodes made up most of the excised metastases sampled. The genes are TRBV5-3 and TRBJ1-6; the D gene is possibly TRBD1 (6 bases). TRBV5-3 is given ORF status, its function remaining uncertain. This specimen consisted of tumor tissue, obtained at baseline. The sequence derives from a woman aged 30-85 years with non-small cell lung cancer. The CDR3 region is CASSSDRWITSPLHF. The DNA of the CDR3 is TGTGCCAGCAGCTCCGACAGGTGGATAACTTCACCCCTCCACTTT.